The 32 T cell receptor beta chains in this list originate from one sample, sequenced in a study of vaccination and CD4 T cells after COVID-19. Oncomine TCR Beta short-read sequencing was applied to DNA from cultured CD4+ T cells. MiXCR, run by TCRdb on the PCR reads, gives a single entry per CDR3 protein. The profile shows under 11,000 distinct CDR3 sequences, roughly 69% of them singletons. The treatment: roughly 10-day PBMC culture with coronavirus spike peptide pools or control peptides (ViraFEST assay). Antigens for these TCRs are unknown. Sequenced input: CD4+ T cells from blood, cultured in vitro. The receptors were sampled from a human donor who had recovered from COVID-19.

The CDR3 is CSAIEVRSNQPQHF. In DNA form, the CDR3 reads TGCAGTGCTATTGAGGTCAGAAGCAATCAGCCCCAGCATTTT. The chain uses TRBV20-1 and TRBJ1-5; no clear D. CDR3 length: 14 amino acids. V lost 4 bases and J 1 base, leaving 11 bases between the germline ends. From germline, CDR1 is DFQATT and CDR2 SNEGSKA (reference sequence).

V and J are TRBV20-1 and TRBJ2-3; 8 positions match TRBD1. The trim removed 6 bases at V and 6 bases at J, leaving 8 bases unmatched. The germline V gene has CDR1 DFQATT and CDR2 SNEGSKA (reference sequence). The CDR3 runs to 13 residues. The CDR3 loop reads CSAPDRVSDTQYF. For the CDR3, the DNA is TGCAGTGCCCCGGACAGGGTTAGTGATACGCAGTATTTT.

The chain carries TRBV15 and TRBJ1-2; possible D gene TRBD1, 6 bases. The germline V and J ends were trimmed by 0 bases and 5 bases, with 16 bases remaining between them. CDR3 length: 16 amino acids. Germline values: CDR1 LNHNV, CDR2 YYDKDF (reference sequence). CDR3 bases: TGTGCCACCAGCAGAGATTTATTGGCAGGGGAATATGGCTACACCTTC. Translating gives CATSRDLLAGEYGYTF.

The rearrangement links TRBV7-9 to TRBJ1-5; D is ambiguous. The CDR3 runs to 14 residues. The V end lost 1 base, the J end lost 3 bases, and 7 bases lay between the germline ends. Germline values: CDR1 SEHNR, CDR2 FQNEAQ (reference sequence). The CDR3 DNA reads TGTGCCAGCAGCTTAGAAGACTACAATCAGCCCCAGCATTTT. This translates into CASSLEDYNQPQHF. Using reference TRBV7-9 and TRBJ1-5 for the parts outside the CDR3, the full variable domain is DTGVSQNPRHKITKRGQNVTFRCDPISEHNRLYWYRQTLGQGPEFLTYFQNEAQLEKSRLLSDRFSAERPKGSFSTLEIQRTEQGDSAMYLCASSLEDYNQPQHFGDGTRLSIL.

This rearrangement joins TRBV28 to TRBJ1-2; no firm D call. Germline assignment: CDR1 MDHEN and CDR2 SYDVKM. The V gene lost 5 bases and the J gene lost 5 bases, with 15 bases spanning the gap. The CDR3 consists of 14 residues. The CDR3 DNA reads TGTGCCAGCAGTCTCACCGCAGCGGTTTATGGCTACACCTTC. Protein product: CASSLTAAVYGYTF.

This clonotype is judged medium-sized. The chain links TRBV6-2 or TRBV6-3 to TRBJ2-4; TRBD2 aligns across 10 bases. The V gene end was trimmed by 8 bases and the J gene end by 0 bases; junction bases not matched to a gene: 4. The CDR3 covers 15 residues. Germline lookup yields CDR1 MNHEY and CDR2 SVGEGT. The DNA for the CDR3 is TGTGCCAGCGCTCTAGCGGGGGAAGCCAAAAACATTCAGTACTTC. This encodes CASALAGEAKNIQYF.

V gene TRBV24-1 combines with J gene TRBJ1-5; unclear D gene. Trimming took 9 bases from V and 3 from J, leaving 17 bases between them. The CDR3 sequence is 15 residues long. Germline lookup yields CDR1 KGHDR and CDR2 SFDVKD. The CDR3 region has the DNA TGTGCCACCTCCGATGCGGTTTCTTCCAATCAGCCCCAGCATTTT. Encoded protein: CATSDAVSSNQPQHF.

This clonotype appeared a few times. The chain joins TRBV7-6 to TRBJ1-5, with a tentative D call TRBD1 (5 bases). CDR1 and CDR2 (germline): SGHVS, FNYEAQ. Trimming shortened V by 1 base and J by 4 bases, and 11 bases separated the two germline ends. This CDR3 is 15 amino acids long. CDR3 DNA sequence: TGTGCCAGCAGCTTAGGGGGATGGGGGAATCAGCCCCAGCATTTT. Translation gives CASSLGGWGNQPQHF.

CDR3 in amino acids: CASRRDNTYEQYF. The DNA for the CDR3 is TGTGCCAGCAGACGGGACAATACCTACGAGCAGTACTTC. The chain employs TRBV6-1 and TRBJ2-7, with D possibly TRBD1 on 6 matching bases. The V end was cut by 6 bases, the J end by 2 bases, with 11 bases between. The CDR3 runs to 13 residues. Germline CDR1 MNHNS, CDR2 SASEGT.

The chain is built from TRBV27 and TRBJ1-2; a possible D gene is TRBD1 (6 bases). V was pared by 6 bases and J by 4 bases, with 18 bases between. The germline V gene encodes CDR1 MNHEY and CDR2 SMNVEV (reference sequence). The CDR3 runs 15 residues. CDR3 amino acids: CASSRDSQGSYGYTF. As DNA, the CDR3 is TGTGCCAGCAGCCGGGATAGCCAGGGGAGCTATGGCTACACCTTC.

The chain combines TRBV4-1 with TRBJ2-5, with TRBD2 identical over 13 bases. V lost 1 base to trimming and J lost 5 bases; unmatched junction nucleotides: 1. This CDR3 contains 15 residues. CDR1 MGHRA and CDR2 YSYEKL come from the germline V gene. The CDR3 protein is CASSQGTSGSETQYF. The CDR3 DNA sequence: TGCGCCAGCAGCCAAGGGACTAGCGGGAGTGAGACCCAGTACTTC.

The chain recombines TRBV6-1 with TRBJ2-5, with D unresolved. CDR1 is MNHNS and CDR2 is SASEGT in the germline V gene. V shed 7 bases and J shed 2 bases, with 17 bases lying between them. This CDR3 contains 15 residues. The CDR3 protein is CASNPLGGRQETQYF. In nucleotides, the CDR3 is TGTGCCAGCAACCCGCTGGGTGGCAGACAAGAGACCCAGTACTTC.

The J gene is TRBJ2-5, the V gene TRBV15; 9 bases agree with TRBD1. The CDR3 is 15 residues long. The trim removed 3 bases at V and 2 bases at J, leaving 4 bases unmatched. The germline V gene encodes CDR1 LNHNV and CDR2 YYDKDF (reference sequence). The CDR3 region is CATSRGGQGQETQYF. The CDR3 DNA reads as TGTGCCACCAGCAGGGGTGGACAGGGGCAAGAGACCCAGTACTTC.

The gene calls are TRBV9 and TRBJ2-5; the D is unclear. This CDR3 is built from 14 residues. CDR1 and CDR2 from the germline V gene are SGDLS and YYNGEE. V was pared by 0 bases and J by 2 bases, with 8 bases between. CDR3 in amino acids: CASSVGGSQETQYF. The CDR3 DNA follows: TGTGCCAGCAGCGTAGGAGGTTCTCAAGAGACCCAGTACTTC.

The CDR3 nucleotides read TGCGCCAGCAGCTTAGGGGACAGCACAGATACGCAGTATTTT. It translates to CASSLGDSTDTQYF. The J gene is TRBJ2-3, the V gene TRBV5-1, with D tentatively TRBD1 or TRBD2 (5 bases each). Germline values: CDR1 SGHRS, CDR2 YFSETQ. The V end lost 2 bases, the J end lost 0 bases, and 7 bases lay between the germline ends. The CDR3 consists of 14 residues.

This chain joins TRBV19 and TRBJ1-5; D not resolved. V gave up 1 base and J gave up 1 base, with 5 bases separating them. Germline values: CDR1 LNHDA, CDR2 SQIVND (reference sequence). The CDR3 contains 14 residues. For the CDR3, the DNA is TGTGCCAGTAGTATAGGTTACAGCAATCAGCCCCAGCATTTT. This gives the protein CASSIGYSNQPQHF.

This chain uses TRBV7-2 with TRBJ2-7; the D gene could be TRBD1 or TRBD2 (5 bases each). The CDR3 has 20 residues. Germline loops: CDR1 SGHTA, CDR2 FQGNSA. V lost 6 bases and J 2 bases, leaving 32 bases between the germline ends. Here the CDR3 DNA reads TGTGCCAGCAGATTTAAGCCCGGGGCAGGAGTCACCCCCCCCCCCTACGAGCAGTACTTC. This encodes CASRFKPGAGVTPPPYEQYF.

This chain joins TRBV7-2 and TRBJ2-7; the match to TRBD1 covers 10 bases. Germline CDR1 is SGHTA and CDR2 is FQGNSA. V lost 5 bases to trimming and J lost 2 bases; unmatched junction nucleotides: 6. The CDR3 is 15 residues long. The chain's CDR3 is CASSISGTGAYEQYF. CDR3 nucleotides: TGTGCCAGCAGCATTTCCGGGACAGGGGCCTACGAGCAGTACTTC.

The chain is built from TRBV29-1 and TRBJ2-7; 8 nucleotides agree with TRBD1. CDR1 is SQVTM, CDR2 ANQGSEA, per germline. Losses at the gene ends were 5 bases for V and 7 bases for J; bases not matched to a gene: 10. The CDR3 spans 13 residues. CDR3 protein: CSVSGQGSGEQYF. In nucleotides, the CDR3 is TGCAGCGTTTCCGGACAGGGCTCAGGTGAGCAGTACTTC.

The chain is built from TRBV2 and TRBJ1-1, with D hard to call. The CDR3 sequence is 15 residues long. Germline CDR1 and CDR2: SNHLY and FYNNEI. The V gene lost 2 bases and the J gene lost 0 bases, with 10 bases spanning the gap. The CDR3 nucleotides read TGTGCCAGCAGTGAATTTGGCACCATGAACACTGAAGCTTTCTTT. It specifies CASSEFGTMNTEAFF.

The CDR3 spells CSARGDNQPQHF. CDR3 DNA: TGCAGTGCTAGAGGGGACAATCAGCCCCAGCATTTT. The chain uses TRBV20-1 and TRBJ1-5; D remains unclear. Trimming took 1 base from V and 3 from J, leaving 4 bases between them. Germline CDR1 reads DFQATT; CDR2 reads SNEGSKA (reference sequence). This CDR3 comprises 12 residues.

This clonotype was detected a few times. The chain carries TRBV12-3 or TRBV12-4 and TRBJ2-2; D remains unclear. This CDR3 contains 14 residues. Deletions cut 6 bases from V and 3 bases from J, with 11 bases between. CDR3 bases: TGTGCCAGCAGCCTGGCCAGAGACACCGGGGAGCTGTTTTTT. This sequence encodes CASSLARDTGELFF.

Here the CDR3 DNA reads TGCAGTGCTCCCTTATGGGGGAAGAACAATGAGCAGTTCTTC. Amino acids: CSAPLWGKNNEQFF. V gene TRBV20-1 combines with J gene TRBJ2-1; D may correspond to TRBD1 or TRBD2 (5 bases each). This CDR3 is 14 amino acids long. Trimming left V 5 bases short and J 5 bases short, with 16 bases between. Germline V gives CDR1 DFQATT, CDR2 SNEGSKA (reference sequence).

This rearrangement joins TRBV11-2 to TRBJ2-2, with unresolved D. V was trimmed by 4 bases and J by 5 bases, leaving 17 bases between them. The CDR3 runs to 16 residues. Germline V gene sequence: CDR1 SGHAT, CDR2 FQNNGV. The CDR3 reads CASSSLRVGKTGELFF. In DNA form, the CDR3 reads TGTGCCAGCAGCTCCCTAAGGGTGGGGAAGACCGGGGAGCTGTTTTTT.

The chain recombines TRBV5-1 with TRBJ1-6, with D possibly being TRBD1 (6 bases). Germline V CDR1 and CDR2: SGHRS, YFSETQ. Trimming took 4 bases from V and 16 from J, leaving 18 bases between them. The CDR3 covers 13 residues. This CDR3 is CASSRTTGRALHF. The CDR3 DNA sequence: TGCGCCAGCAGCCGAACAACAGGGAGGGCTCTCCACTTT.

The gene calls are TRBV6-5 and TRBJ1-6; D is uncertain. V lost 0 bases and J 9 bases, leaving 12 bases between the germline ends. This CDR3 has 15 amino acids. The V gene's germline CDR1 is MNHEY and CDR2 SVGAGI. The CDR3 spells CASSYSRAVGSPLHF. CDR3 bases: TGTGCCAGCAGTTACTCGAGGGCGGTGGGTTCACCCCTCCACTTT.

V gene TRBV2 combines with J gene TRBJ1-5; D remains unclear. V lost 3 bases, J lost 5 bases, and 11 bases lay in between. CDR1 is SNHLY, CDR2 FYNNEI, per germline. The CDR3 is 14 residues long. The DNA for the CDR3 is TGTGCCAGCAGTGAGACGGGGAGGGATCAGCCCCAGCATTTT. Translation gives CASSETGRDQPQHF. The variable domain in full, with the rest retrieved from reference TRBV2 and TRBJ1-5, is EPEVTQTPSHQVTQMGQEVILRCVPISNHLYFYWYRQILGQKVEFLVSFYNNEISEKSEIFDDQFSVERPDGSNFTLKIRSTKLEDSAMYFCASSETGRDQPQHFGDGTRLSIL.

In this sample, this clonotype turned up a few times. This chain links TRBV12-5 with TRBJ1-2; 10 nucleotides line up with TRBD1. The CDR3 covers 16 residues. The germline gives CDR1 LGHNT, CDR2 FRNRAP. Unmatched junction bases numbered 9, after V lost 0 bases and J lost 8 bases. The CDR3 bases are TGTGCTAGTGGTTTGGTCCGGGACAGGGGTGGAAAAGGCTACACCTTC. This gives the protein CASGLVRDRGGKGYTF.

The chain employs TRBV5-6 and TRBJ1-5, with D perhaps TRBD1 (5 bases). This CDR3 spans 15 amino acids. The germline V and J ends were trimmed by 3 bases and 2 bases, with 12 bases remaining between them. Germline loops: CDR1 SGHDT, CDR2 YYEEEE. CDR3 amino acids: CASSWGRGRNQPQHF. The DNA for the CDR3 is TGTGCCAGCAGCTGGGGGAGGGGACGCAATCAGCCCCAGCATTTT.

The CDR3 coding sequence is TGTGCCAGCAGTGGTTCGACTAGCGGGAGCAATGAGCAGTTCTTC. Translating it yields CASSGSTSGSNEQFF. The chain is built from TRBV6-4 and TRBJ2-1; the match to TRBD2 covers 12 bases. V trimming: 4 bases; J trimming: 6 bases; junction bases outside the gene matches: 4. The CDR3 is 15 residues long. Germline V CDR1 and CDR2: MRHNA, SNTAGT.

CDR3: CASSLVRTIAEDRYGYTF. The CDR3 DNA is TGTGCCAGCAGCTTAGTACGTACAATAGCAGAGGACCGCTATGGCTACACCTTC. V usage is TRBV7-8 and J usage is TRBJ1-2; D is ambiguous. Trimming left V 1 base short and J 4 bases short, with 22 bases between. Germline lookup yields CDR1 SGHVS and CDR2 FQNEAQ. The CDR3 sequence is 18 residues long. Based on the CDR3 plus reference TRBV7-8 and TRBJ1-2, the full variable domain is GAGVSQSPRYKVAKRGQDVALRCDPISGHVSLFWYQQALGQGPEFLTYFQNEAQLDKSGLPSDRFFAERPEGSVSTLKIQRTQQEDSAVYLCASSLVRTIAEDRYGYTFGSGTRLTVV.

V gene TRBV5-4 combines with J gene TRBJ2-2; 9 bases agree with TRBD1. Per the germline V gene, CDR1 is SGHNT and CDR2 is YYREEE (reference sequence). V was pared by 0 bases and J by 3 bases, with 0 bases of the junction left unmatched. This CDR3 has 15 residues. For the CDR3, the DNA is TGTGCCAGCAGCTTGGACAGGGGGCACACCGGGGAGCTGTTTTTT. It is translated as CASSLDRGHTGELFF.